One T cell receptor (beta chain) is described in this entry. This clone's antigen is unknown. One base away there is no much larger clone; base qualities are not given. Reading the label with the study, this specimen's treatment or condition is: approximately nine-day PBMC culture with coronavirus spike peptide pools or control peptides (ViraFEST assay). To expand antigen-specific T cells with peptide pools and then pick out the expanded clonotypes through TCR sequencing, the study relied on the ViraFEST assay. Positive SARS-CoV-2 PCR tests in the convalescent patients dated from March to December 2020, before Alpha, Beta and Delta variants emerged in the United States. Each well held roughly 2 million PBMCs cultured in IMDM containing roughly 5.5% human AB serum and roughly 10 IU/ml IL-2, with about 9.1 ug/ml peptide pools added. On days 3 and 7, half of the culture medium was replaced with fresh IL-2-containing medium. Once the cells had been in culture for roughly 11 days, the EasySep CD4+ T cell isolation kit was used to isolate CD4+ T cells by negative selection. Ficoll-Paque Plus gradient centrifugation was used to isolate PBMCs from whole blood, and the isolated PBMCs were then either used fresh or cryopreserved at -140C. Each culture condition was generally run in triplicate wells.

The CDR3 holds 15 amino acids from the cysteine to the phenylalanine. Of all the DNA, just the CDR3 is kept, 45 bases in frame from base 1. V loses 0 bases of germline sequence and J loses 3 bases, and the interval between the two ends is 12 bases. CDR1 and CDR2, per the germline V gene (reference sequence), are DFQATT and SNEGSKA. The data are from a study of vaccination and CD4 T cells after COVID-19 (dated by TCRdb to 2021 to 2024). Turning to the overall study: Convalescent patients had a positive SARS-CoV-2 result on nasal swab PCR, and of these patients, fewer than ten had mild disease and one had severe disease. The convalescent cohort included six males and four females, with two Hispanic individuals, seven Caucasians, two Asians and one multiracial person. Each participant got two doses of either the Pfizer-BioNTech BNT162b2 vaccine (n=8) or the Moderna mRNA-1273 vaccine (n=2). Post-COVID blood samples were collected from convalescent patients a median of around 100 days after diagnosis, with a range of about 35 to 180 days. Post-vaccine blood samples were taken a median of approximately 76 days after the second vaccine dose, with a range of about 12 to 250 days. The cultures were stimulated with overlapping spike peptide pools from SARS-CoV-2 and from the common cold coronaviruses HCoV-NL63, HCoV-OC43 and HCoV-229E. In control cultures, a CEFX viral epitope pool was used as positive control, an HIV-1 Nef peptide pool was used as negative control, or no peptide was added. In approximately ten COVID-19 convalescent patients and a handful of infection-naive healthy vaccine recipients, the spike-specific CD4+ TCR repertoire before mRNA vaccination was compared with the repertoire after mRNA vaccination.

Results and caveats for the whole study, not just this receptor: The median number of SARS-CoV-2-reactive clonotypes rose from approximately 20 after infection to roughly 40 after vaccination, but the change was not significant. Among the post-vaccine SARS-CoV-2-reactive clones in convalescent patients, a median around 90% showed up only after vaccination, which suggests vaccine-specific priming. Of the vaccine-specific clones in convalescent patients, 304 of 307, or nearly all, reacted only to SARS-CoV-2 spike and did not cross-react with common cold coronaviruses. Relatively few convalescent patients were included in the study, and early timepoints after natural infection were not analyzed.

The method behind the library was PCR. At the Johns Hopkins FTIC core, DNA from the cultured CD4+ T cells underwent TCR sequencing with the Oncomine TCR Beta short-read assay. Genomic DNA was extracted from the cultured CD4+ T cells with the QIAamp micro DNA kit. Oncomine TCR Beta libraries from cultured CD4+ T cells were pooled with unique dual indexes and sequenced on an Illumina iSeq 100. The published analysis was carried out like this. Non-productive sequences were removed, and CDR3s not starting with C, not ending with F or W, or shorter than 7 amino acids were discarded. The MANAFEST web application identified antigen-specific clonotypes by comparing peptide-stimulated wells against reference wells and other culture wells. To be called positive, a clone needed an FDR below 0.05, an odds ratio above 5, and a productive frequency above 0.1% in at least two of three replicate wells. Clonotypes that were significantly expanded in both SARS-CoV-2 spike wells and at least one common cold coronavirus spike condition were defined as cross-reactive. Using R version 3.6.1, CDR3 homology was evaluated through Levenshtein distances (stringdist) along with unrooted phylogenetic trees (ape). TCRdb reprocessed the public reads (quality trimming at Q25 with fastp, clone calling with MiXCR) and kept in-frame beta chains. CDR3 protein duplicates are merged, each entry listing the most common genes and DNA. Here the V and J calls rest on TCRdb's processing, not on the authors' analysis. The sample table lists about 18,000 distinct CDR3 sequences, roughly 45% of them with a count of one. Clones ranked in the top ten supply 5.5% to 7% of the sample.

This chain is built from TRBV20-1 and TRBJ2-4; the D gene is not confidently resolved. The origin of this receptor is a human donor who had recovered from COVID-19. Sequenced sample: CD4+ T cells from blood, cultured in vitro. The CDR3 corresponds to CSARDDGLGKNIQYF. The sequenced DNA: TGCAGTGCTAGAGACGACGGTCTGGGCAAAAACATTCAGTACTTC.